This T cell receptor beta chain stems from a study of T cells after yellow fever vaccination. This clonotype was counted a few times. Its specificity is not known. Study results and limitations: CD4 and CD8 compartments shared a small share of clonotypes, likely from convergent recombination. Re-detected after boosting: most primary clones, almost 98% of CD4 and 88% of CD8. Highly abundant clonotypes carried over from the bulk population could end up in FACS-sorted repertoires as contaminants.

Researchers made TCR cDNA using 5'RACE template switching, and this step added a universal primer site and UMIs. Via MiXCR, TCRdb re-called the 5' RACE reads, giving one row per CDR3 protein. The sample records about 510,000 distinct CDR3 sequences, less than 25% being singletons. Sequenced material: PBMCs, taken approximately 22 days after the first yellow fever vaccination. This receptor was taken from a young man who received the YFV17D yellow fever vaccine.

This CDR3 is CASSLGFSEQYF. CDR3 nucleotide sequence: TGCGCCAGCAGCCTCGGGTTCTCCGAGCAGTACTTC. This chain joins TRBV4-3 and TRBJ2-7; no definite D call. V gave up 4 bases and J gave up 6 bases, with 10 bases separating them. CDR1 is LGHNA and CDR2 is YSLEER in the germline V gene. The CDR3 loop spans 12 amino acids.